This T cell receptor (beta chain) originates from a study of T cell changes during pregnancy in multiple sclerosis (dated by TCRdb to between 2017 and 2020). Some background on the complete study: The study examined how the T cell repertoire changed over the course of pregnancy in women with multiple sclerosis.

Preparation of the library involved the immunoSEQ multiplex PCR assay. TCRdb obtained this table from immuneACCESS and retained in-frame rearrangements with V and J assigned. These tables miss some clones; where compared with another copy, unresolved V genes account for less than half of the shortfall, and the remainder is unexplained. The sample table contains tens of thousands of clones; only one count was recorded for more than 85% of them. The ten largest clonotypes hold roughly an eighth of the sample. This clone was seen just once. Its target antigen remains unknown. Base qualities are not at hand, and no much larger clone is one base apart. Trimming leaves V shorter by 4 bases and J shorter by 2 bases, with the junction holding 3 bases beyond the gene matches. The CDR1 and CDR2 encoded by the germline V gene are SGHTA and FQGTGA. The CDR3 goes from the cysteine to the phenylalanine over 15 residues. The read is trimmed to its CDR3 DNA, 45 bases read in frame from base 1.

The starting material was CD8+ T cells from peripheral blood mononuclear cells, obtained after pregnancy. The sequence came from a female donor with multiple sclerosis, enrolled in a pregnancy study. The rearrangement combines TRBV7-3 with TRBJ2-3, with TRBD2 matching 10 junction bases. This receptor carries the CDR3 CASSYSGGSTDTQYF. The nucleotide sequence reads as follows: TGTGCCAGCAGCTATAGCGGGGGGTCCACAGATACGCAGTATTTT.